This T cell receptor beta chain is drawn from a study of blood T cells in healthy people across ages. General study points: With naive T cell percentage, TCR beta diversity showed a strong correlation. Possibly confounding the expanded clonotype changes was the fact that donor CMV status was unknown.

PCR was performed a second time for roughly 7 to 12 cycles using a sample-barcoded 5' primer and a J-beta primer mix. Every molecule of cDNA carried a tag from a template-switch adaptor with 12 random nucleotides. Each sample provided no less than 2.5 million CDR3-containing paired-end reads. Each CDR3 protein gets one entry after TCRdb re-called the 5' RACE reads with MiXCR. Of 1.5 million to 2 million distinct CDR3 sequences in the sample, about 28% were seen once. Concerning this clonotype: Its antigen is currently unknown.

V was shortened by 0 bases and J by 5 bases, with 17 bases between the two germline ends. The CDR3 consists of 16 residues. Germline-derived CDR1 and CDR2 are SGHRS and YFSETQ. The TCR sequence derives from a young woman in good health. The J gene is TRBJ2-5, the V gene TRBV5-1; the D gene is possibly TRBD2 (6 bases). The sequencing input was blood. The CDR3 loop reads CASSLGGGGPEETQYF. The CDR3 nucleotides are TGCGCCAGCAGCTTGGGGGGAGGAGGGCCGGAGGAGACCCAGTACTTC.